This T cell receptor (beta chain) was found in a study of T cell clonotyping in hematopoietic cell transplantation. This CDR3 has 11 residues. The germline gives CDR1 DFQATT, CDR2 SNEGSKA (reference sequence). V lost 5 bases and J lost 0, with 2 bases in between. Libraries were prepared by immunoSEQ multiplex PCR; TCRdb keeps only in-frame clonotypes and omits some of them. The table records about 16,000 clones, under 90% of them present only once. The sample was peripheral blood mononuclear cells. The source of this sequence is a man aged 45-65 years in good health. Some clones in this sample may be carry-over from other donors' samples. The gene calls are TRBV20-1 and TRBJ1-3; no definite D call. CDR3 region: CSALSGNTIYF. The CDR3 DNA reads as TGCAGTGCTCTCTCTGGAAACACCATATATTTT.